The 8 T cell receptor beta chains listed next were all sequenced from one sample in a study of CD8 T cells in Susac syndrome. Reverse transcription of roughly 0.5 to 1 ug RNA was carried out with random hexamers. Using its own MiXCR run on the immunoSEQ multiplex PCR reads, TCRdb lists one record per CDR3 protein. The sample yields some 100,000 distinct CDR3 sequences, about 92% seen once. Sequencing used CD4+ T cells from PBMCs. The receptors shown here come from a human donor with multiple sclerosis.

The gene calls are TRBV7-9 and TRBJ1-2; 12 positions agree with TRBD1. Germline loops: CDR1 SEHNR, CDR2 FQNEAQ (reference sequence). Unmatched junction bases numbered 13, after V lost 5 bases and J lost 6 bases. The length of the CDR3 is 17 residues. In nucleotides, the CDR3 is TGTGCCAGCAGCCAGGGACAGGGGGCGACGAGGGTCAATGGCTACACCTTC. Protein: CASSQGQGATRVNGYTF.

The V call is TRBV27, the J call TRBJ2-3; D gene unclear. CDR3 size: 14 residues. With 1 base removed from V and 2 bases from J, the gap between germline ends came to 7 bases. CDR1 MNHEY and CDR2 SMNVEV come from the germline V gene (reference sequence). The DNA of the CDR3 is TGTGCCAGCAGTTTATATACGTTCACAGATACGCAGTATTTT. Protein product: CASSLYTFTDTQYF.

This chain connects TRBV12-3 or TRBV12-4 to TRBJ2-2; D unresolved. The V gene lost 1 base and the J gene lost 6 bases, with 3 bases spanning the gap. This CDR3 region has 12 residues. The CDR3 loop reads CASSLGSGELFF. DNA of the CDR3: TGTGCCAGCAGTTTAGGGTCCGGGGAGCTGTTTTTT.

The CDR3: CAWRADRFSGNEQFF. DNA of the CDR3: TGTGCCTGGAGGGCCGACAGGTTCTCCGGTAATGAGCAGTTCTTC. The chain carries TRBV30 and TRBJ2-1; weak D call: TRBD1 (6 bases). CDR1 is GTSNPN, CDR2 SVGIG, per germline (reference sequence). The CDR3 has 15 amino acids. Trimming stripped 3 bases from V and 7 bases from J, with 19 bases between.

This clonotype has a handful of counts. The CDR3 protein is CASSPGQRNTEAFF. CDR3 DNA: TGTGCCAGCAGTCCCGGACAGAGAAACACTGAAGCTTTCTTT. The chain joins TRBV9 to TRBJ1-1; D perhaps matches TRBD1 (6 bases). Germline V gives CDR1 SGDLS, CDR2 YYNGEE. The V and J ends lost 5 bases and 2 bases respectively, with 13 bases between them. The CDR3 has 14 residues.

V is TRBV15 and J is TRBJ1-5; no reliable D call. The CDR3 loop spans 15 amino acids. Germline V gene data show CDR1 as LNHNV and CDR2 as YYDKDF (reference sequence). Trimming shortened V by 1 base and J by 5 bases, and 12 bases separated the two germline ends. In DNA form, the CDR3 reads TGTGCCACCAGCAGAGTTCCGCCCGGGGATCAGCCCCAGCATTTT. This gives the protein CATSRVPPGDQPQHF.

The table lists this clonotype with a count of one. The chain carries TRBV29-1 and TRBJ2-3; D possibly corresponds to TRBD2 (6 bases). The CDR3 sequence is 11 residues long. Germline assignment: CDR1 SQVTM and CDR2 ANQGSEA. The V end lost 7 bases, the J end lost 6 bases, and 11 bases lay between the germline ends. CDR3 nucleotide sequence: TGCAGCGCCGGGAGAATGGATACGCAGTATTTT. Amino acids: CSAGRMDTQYF.

The chain joins TRBV19 to TRBJ2-3; 9 bases fit TRBD2. Germline-derived CDR1 and CDR2 are LNHDA and SQIVND (reference sequence). V shed 2 bases and J 2 bases; nucleotides not matched to a gene: 5. CDR3 length: 16 amino acids. CDR3 bases: TGTGCCAGTAGTATACTAGCGGGGTCCTCCACAGATACGCAGTATTTT. Translating gives CASSILAGSSTDTQYF.